The 10 T cell receptor beta chains below were found in one sample sequenced in a study of cytomegalovirus exposure and HLA in healthy donors. PCR involved 60 Vbeta and 13 Jbeta primers. Sequencing was performed with immunoSEQ multiplex PCR; in TCRdb, only in-frame clones are kept and a portion is missing. The sample includes some 200,000 clones, roughly three quarters seen only once; the top ten take about 2.2%. Sequenced sample: PBMCs. All receptors derive from a woman between 50 and 59 years old in good health and CMV-seronegative.

The rearrangement joins TRBV6-1 to TRBJ1-1; 10 bases match TRBD1. Trimming removed 3 bases from V and 9 bases from J; junction bases left unmatched: 4. The CDR3 runs to 13 residues. Germline values: CDR1 MNHNS, CDR2 SASEGT. CDR3 DNA sequence: TGTGCCAGCAGTGACGGACAGGGGGAGAAAGCTTTCTTT. Its protein product is CASSDGQGEKAFF.

A word on this clone: This may be a read error: a much more frequent sequence differs by one nucleotide. Other DNA sequences from this sample encode an identical CDR3 as well. This chain links TRBV7-3 with TRBJ1-1; D gene ambiguous. CDR1 is SGHTA and CDR2 is FQGTGA in the germline V gene. V gave up 2 bases and J gave up 1 base, with 5 bases separating them. CDR3 length: 13 amino acids. CDR3 protein: CASSLAANTEAFF. The CDR3 DNA follows: TGTGCCAGCAGCTTAGCGGCGAACACTGAAGCTTTCTTT.

The chain carries TRBV19 and TRBJ1-4, with 8 bases identical to TRBD1. The germline gives CDR1 LNHDA, CDR2 SQIVND (reference sequence). The junction had 5 bases not matched to a gene; V was cut back by 5 bases and J by 3 bases. The CDR3 runs 15 residues. The CDR3: CASSPPGQANEKLFF. The CDR3 DNA is TGTGCCAGTAGTCCCCCGGGACAGGCTAATGAAAAACTGTTTTTT.

The chain links TRBV5-1 to TRBJ2-5; a weak D match, TRBD2 (6 bases). Germline V gene sequence: CDR1 SGHRS, CDR2 YFSETQ. The V end lost 0 bases, the J end lost 9 bases, and 15 bases lay between the germline ends. The CDR3 contains 14 residues. This chain's CDR3 is CASSLDGGTGPQYF. Here the CDR3 DNA reads TGCGCCAGCAGCTTGGATGGCGGGACGGGGCCCCAGTACTTC.

This chain connects TRBV9 to TRBJ2-5, with no clear D. The end of the DNA is better explained by TRBJ2-7, so the J call may be wrong. The CDR3 totals 14 residues. The V gene's germline CDR1 is SGDLS and CDR2 YYNGEE. The CDR3 loop is CASSVDSPPYEQYF. The DNA of the CDR3 is TGTGCCAGCAGCGTAGATTCCCCACCCTACGAGCAGTACTTC.

V usage is TRBV6-1 and J usage is TRBJ1-4; no definite D call. The CDR3 length is 14 residues. Trimming shortened V by 3 bases and J by 10 bases, and 15 bases separated the two germline ends. Germline CDR1 is MNHNS and CDR2 is SASEGT. The CDR3 nucleotides are TGTGCCAGCAGTGATTTGGACGCGAGGGCAAAACTGTTTTTT. This codes for CASSDLDARAKLFF.

CDR3 DNA: TGTGCCAGCAGCTCCGACTTTACCCCACCCCTCCACTTT. This encodes CASSSDFTPPLHF. V and J are TRBV13 and TRBJ1-6; D uncertain. V gave up 4 bases and J gave up 11 bases, with 12 bases separating them. Germline CDR1 PRHDT, CDR2 FYEKMQ (reference sequence). The CDR3 contains 13 residues.

This chain links TRBV6-1 with TRBJ1-3; no firm D call. V was pared by 8 bases and J by 4 bases, with 15 bases between. CDR3 length: 14 amino acids. Germline V lookup: CDR1 MNHNS, CDR2 SASEGT. CDR3 DNA: TGTGCCAGCGGAGGGAGTTTGAGCGGAAACACCATATATTTT. Its protein product is CASGGSLSGNTIYF.

The genes are TRBV28 and TRBJ2-7, with 7 bases fitting TRBD2. The V gene end was trimmed by 3 bases and the J gene end by 0 bases; junction bases not matched to a gene: 11. The CDR3 contains 17 residues. In germline, CDR1 is MDHEN, CDR2 SYDVKM. CDR3 sequence: CASSFPPLRGSSYEQYF. CDR3 nucleotides: TGTGCCAGCAGTTTCCCCCCCCTGCGGGGGAGCTCCTACGAGCAGTACTTC.

The chain links TRBV14 to TRBJ1-1; the D is unclear. The CDR3 is 13 residues long. Trimming removed 2 bases at V and 10 bases at J, with 14 bases between. Germline V gene lookup returns CDR1 SGHDN and CDR2 FVKESK. For the CDR3, the DNA is TGTGCCAGCAGCCAATCCCAAATTGGAGTAGCTTTCTTT. Protein: CASSQSQIGVAFF. Looking up the rest from reference TRBV14 and TRBJ1-1 gives the full variable domain: EAGVTQFPSHSVIEKGQTVTLRCDPISGHDNLYWYRRVMGKEIKFLLHFVKESKQDESGMPNNRFLAERTGGTYSTLKVQPAELEDSGVYFCASSQSQIGVAFFGQGTRLTVV.